What follows is one TCR beta chain and its context. Per the original methods: Reference gene primer amplification yielded estimated nucleated cell counts. Profiled with immunoSEQ multiplex PCR; TCRdb holds only in-frame clones, not every one. That table supplies the V and J calls and clone size; D and trimming were determined from the DNA. The data show approximately 40,000 clones, 87% seen once. This entry comes from a study of blood T cell repertoires in COVID-19. Across the study: Samples representing acute and convalescent COVID-19 were sourced from the United States, Italy and Spain. The analysed material was cDNA or gDNA that came from T cells, B-cell-depleted T cells, or PBMCs.

The sequenced sample consisted of peripheral blood. This sequence was found in a man aged 55 to 70 with acute or convalescent COVID-19.

CDR3 region: CASSYRILTNTGELFF. DNA of the CDR3: TGTGCCAGCAGTTACCGTATACTTACGAACACCGGGGAGCTGTTTTTT. The V call is TRBV6-2 or TRBV6-3, the J call TRBJ2-2; unclear D gene. There are 16 residues in the CDR3. Germline values: CDR1 MNHEY, CDR2 SVGEGT. V was cut by 2 bases and J by 0 bases, with 10 bases left in between.